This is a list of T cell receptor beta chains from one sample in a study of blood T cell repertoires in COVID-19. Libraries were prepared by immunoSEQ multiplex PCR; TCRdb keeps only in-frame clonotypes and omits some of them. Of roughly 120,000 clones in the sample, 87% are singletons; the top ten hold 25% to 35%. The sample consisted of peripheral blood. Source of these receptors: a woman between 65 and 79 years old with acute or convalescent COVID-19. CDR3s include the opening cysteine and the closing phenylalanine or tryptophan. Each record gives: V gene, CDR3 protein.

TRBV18,CASSPPASYNEQFF
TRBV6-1,CASSQDRDPYGYTF
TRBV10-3,CAISESGGETQYF
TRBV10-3,CAIKDSSYEQYF
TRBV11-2,CASSFSTGHSYEQYF
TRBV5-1,CASSSGTSGSGNEQFF
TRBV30,CAWNLKTGAGNTIYF
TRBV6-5,CASTSLQGAYEQYF
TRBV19,CASSSGVPDYEQYF
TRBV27,CASSFWDRGEAFF
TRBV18,CASTPVTQEGNSPLHF
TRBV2,CASRWGYGNTIYF
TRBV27,CASSPDFGGLVYEQYF
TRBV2,CASSEGTGGNNEQFF
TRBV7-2,CASSFSRIQETQYF
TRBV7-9,CASSPSGGQYEQYF
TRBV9,CASSVDYGGGGELFF
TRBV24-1,CATSESVNTEAFF
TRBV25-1,CASSLQGLGNTEAFF
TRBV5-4,CASRSVSTDTQYF
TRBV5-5,CASSSQETQYF
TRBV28,CASSTGQGRGYTF
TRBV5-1,CASSSGLAGVEQFF
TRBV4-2,CASSPREGAYSGNTIYF
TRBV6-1,CASSEGRDEQYF
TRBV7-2,CASSQTLAGATDTQYF
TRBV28,CASRRQQNTEAFF
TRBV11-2,CASSSGTGLINEQFF
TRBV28,CASSLPGGHSNSPLHF
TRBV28,CASVGGTASRETQYF
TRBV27,CAIKPGQGTPGGYNEQFF
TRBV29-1,CSVGQGDNQPQHF
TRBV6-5,CASSYRGDSGYTF
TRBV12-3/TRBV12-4,CASSLAGDTQYF
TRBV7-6,CASSRGGAGYNEQFF
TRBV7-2,CASSLGQGLGGYTF
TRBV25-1,CASSATGYYEQYF
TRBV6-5,CASSYRDRGSEQYF
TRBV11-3,CASSSGTGGTDTQYF
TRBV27,CASSSRTESTEAFF
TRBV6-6,CASSAPLQGRFEKLFF
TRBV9,CASSVVQFSDTQYF
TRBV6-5,CASSYEGTETQYF
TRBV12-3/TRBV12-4,CASSLDRGREYF
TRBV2,CASSEIQGTYNEQFF
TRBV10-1,CASSAQLQETQYF
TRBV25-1,CASSAADRMNTEAFF
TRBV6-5,CASIISGGADEQFF
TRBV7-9,CASTPLGSGGYEQYF